These 2 T cell receptor beta chains were sequenced from one sample in a study of CD8+CD57+ T cells in acquired aplastic anemia (dated by TCRdb to the late 2010s). Expansion of CD8+CD57+ cells had been shown by flow cytometry in the patients chosen for sequencing. This sample was sequenced with an Illumina HiSeq 2000. Genomic DNA was used as template for profiling of TCR beta VDJ combinations and CDR3 sequences. TCRdb cleaned the public reads at Q25 with fastp, built clones with MiXCR and kept in-frame beta chains. Each entry is one CDR3 protein sequence, shown with its most common DNA and genes. Within this sample are around 500,000 distinct CDR3 sequences, with 25% to 40% of them counted one time only. The top ten hold less than 1% of the sample. The sequenced material came from sorted CD4+, CD8+, or CD8+CD57+ T cells (not recorded which) from PBMCs. These receptors all stem from a human donor with aplastic anemia.

This clonotype was counted at least ten times. The CDR3 reads CASSSTGTRGSPLHF. The DNA of the CDR3 is TGTGCCAGCAGCTCTACCGGGACCAGGGGTTCACCCCTCCACTTT. The chain links TRBV7-2 to TRBJ1-6; perhaps TRBD1 as D (6 bases). The V gene's germline CDR1 is SGHTA and CDR2 FQGNSA. This CDR3 has 15 residues. V lost 4 bases to trimming and J lost 9 bases, with 16 bases between them.

This clonotype showed up many times. The rearrangement links TRBV20-1 to TRBJ1-2; weak D call: TRBD1 (5 bases). V was trimmed by 5 bases and J by 4 bases, leaving 14 bases between them. CDR1 and CDR2 from the germline V gene are DFQATT and SNEGSKA (reference sequence). The CDR3 is made up of 13 amino acids. In nucleotides, the CDR3 is TGCAGTGCTTCCGACCACAGGTCCTATGGCTACACCTTC. This gives the protein CSASDHRSYGYTF.